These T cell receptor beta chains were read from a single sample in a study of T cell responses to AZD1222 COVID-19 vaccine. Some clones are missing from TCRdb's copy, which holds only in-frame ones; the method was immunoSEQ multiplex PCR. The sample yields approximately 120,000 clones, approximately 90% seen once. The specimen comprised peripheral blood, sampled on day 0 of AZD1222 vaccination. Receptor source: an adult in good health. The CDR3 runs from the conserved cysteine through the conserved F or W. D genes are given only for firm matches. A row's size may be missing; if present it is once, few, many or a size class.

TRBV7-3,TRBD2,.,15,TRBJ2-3,TGTGCCAGCAGCTTAGCGGGAGTTCCGGGAGATACGCAGTATTTT,CASSLAGVPGDTQYF
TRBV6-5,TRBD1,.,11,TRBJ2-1,TGTGCCAGCACCCTAGGACAGGGGCAGTTCTTC,CASTLGQGQFF
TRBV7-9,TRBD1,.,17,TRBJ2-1,TGTGCCAGCAGCCAACCGGGACAGGGATCTCCCTACAATGAGCAGTTCTTC,CASSQPGQGSPYNEQFF
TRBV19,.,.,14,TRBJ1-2,TGTGCCAGTGCCGGGAGGCAGTCTAACTATGGCTACACCTTC,CASAGRQSNYGYTF
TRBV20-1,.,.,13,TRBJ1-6,TGCAGTGCTAGTAGGCAGCCTAATTCACCCCTCCACTTT,CSASRQPNSPLHF
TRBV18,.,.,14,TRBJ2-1,TGTGCCAGCTCACCATCTGGACAGAGGGGTGAGCAGTTCTTC,CASSPSGQRGEQFF
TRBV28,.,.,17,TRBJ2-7,TGTGCCAGCATCCCGCTAATGGGGGACCAAGACAACTACGAGCAGTACTTC,CASIPLMGDQDNYEQYF
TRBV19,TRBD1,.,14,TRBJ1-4,TGTGCCAGTAGTCTACAGGGGGCAGGTGAAAAACTGTTTTTT,CASSLQGAGEKLFF
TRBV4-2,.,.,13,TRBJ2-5,TGTGCCAGCTGGGGGGGCGGGGCGGAGACCCAGTACTTC,CASWGGGAETQYF
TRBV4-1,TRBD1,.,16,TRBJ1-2,TGCGCCAGCAGCCAAGATCCGGGACAGGGGGCCATCCGCTACACCTTC,CASSQDPGQGAIRYTF
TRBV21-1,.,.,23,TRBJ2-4,TGTGCCAGCAGCCCCGGGACAGGGTTTTTCCCCGGACTTTTGCCCTTAGCCAAAAACATTCAGTACTTC,CASSPGTGFFPGLLPLAKNIQYF
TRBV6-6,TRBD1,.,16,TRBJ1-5,TGTGCCAGCACCTTGGGGGGACAGGGGCAGGAACAGCCCCAGCATTTT,CASTLGGQGQEQPQHF
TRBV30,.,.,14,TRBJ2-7,TGTGCCTGGAGTGCGTTAGGTCTGGCCTACGAGCAGTACTTC,CAWSALGLAYEQYF
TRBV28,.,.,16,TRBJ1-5,TGTGCCAGCAGTTTTTTTAAGCGGGGTGGCAATCAGCCCCAGCATTTT,CASSFFKRGGNQPQHF
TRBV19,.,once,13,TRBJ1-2,TGTGCCAGTAGTGGCAGGGGTGACTATGGCTACACCTTC,CASSGRGDYGYTF
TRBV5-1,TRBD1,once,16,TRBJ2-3,TGCGCCAGCAGCTTCGGAGCCGACAGGGGGACAGATACGCAGTATTTT,CASSFGADRGTDTQYF
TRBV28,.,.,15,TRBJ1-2,TGTGCCAGCAGTCCACAGGGACGGCCTAACTATGGCTACACCTTC,CASSPQGRPNYGYTF
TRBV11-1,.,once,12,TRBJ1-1,TGTGCCAGCAGCCTTGGGAGGACTGAAGCTTTCTTT,CASSLGRTEAFF
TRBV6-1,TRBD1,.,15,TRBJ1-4,TGTGCCAGCAGTGAGAGACAGGGCTTTAATGAAAAACTGTTTTTT,CASSERQGFNEKLFF
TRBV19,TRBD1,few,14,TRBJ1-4,TGTGCCAGTAGTAGTACAGGGGTCGCCGAAAAACTGTTTTTT,CASSSTGVAEKLFF
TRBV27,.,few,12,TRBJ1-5,TGTGCCAGCAGTCAGGGGAATCAGCCCCAGCATTTT,CASSQGNQPQHF
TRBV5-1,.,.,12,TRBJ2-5,TGCGCCAGCAGCCTTACCCTGGAGACCCAGTACTTC,CASSLTLETQYF